This T cell receptor beta chain was sequenced in a study of cytomegalovirus exposure and HLA in healthy donors (dated by TCRdb to 2016 to 2017). The study in broad terms: An earlier analysis of some 600 of the donors reported approximately 280 Gb of sequence data and 117 million unique TCR beta sequences obtained from around 180 million T cells. Roughly 300 gigabases of sequencing data and approximately 85 million unique TCR sequences were included in an early release covering about 700 HLA-typed donors. Among the roughly 410 genotyped donors, about 83% belonged to the genetic ancestry cluster associated with self-reported Caucasian donors. The study aimed to test whether cataloging public T cell receptors could reveal signatures of past pathogen exposure. The study used immunosequencing to profile the T cell repertoires of several hundred subjects and linked those repertoires to cytomegalovirus serostatus. In addition to the first cohort of 666 subjects, a separate validation cohort of approximately 110 different subjects was used. To predict cytomegalovirus infection status, the study combined high-throughput TCR immunosequencing, statistical association of individual TCRs with disease status, and machine learning. A later analysis re-analyzed previously published TCR beta repertoires from 666 donors and added high-resolution HLA genotyping to study TCR occurrence patterns. In the later analysis, no new phenotypic data were used to find candidate immune exposures; instead, reliance was placed on TCR beta sequences and their occurrence across donors. To decide whether each TCR beta V gene segment behaved as functional or pseudogenic, an earlier analysis of some 600 of the donors relied on high-throughput TCR beta sequencing. Donor age, sex, ethnicity and CMV serostatus were collected together with the repertoire data. Genome-wide SNP genotypes for about 60% of the roughly 670 donors were used in a later genetic analysis, which treated that subset as a discovery cohort. All discovery cohort repertoires had been generated using a single sequencing platform. HLA typing covered class I and class II loci at four-digit resolution. Typing coverage varied by locus: about 620-630 donors for A, B, C, DRB1 and DQB1; roughly 500 for DQA1; over 600 for DPA1; approximately 450 for DPB1. Because of strong linkage in the cohort, roughly five DR-DQ haplotypes were treated as single units for association and clustering. Among about 370 genotyped donors of the cohort, an average of about 220,000 unique TCR beta nucleotide sequences was sequenced per donor, of which 15% to 20% were non-productive.

Unmatched junction bases come to 3, with V trimmed by 4 bases and J by 1 base. The germline V gene (reference sequence) supplies CDR1 SGHNT and CDR2 YYREEE. Measured from the cysteine to the phenylalanine, the CDR3 is 14 residues long. The only DNA kept is the CDR3, 42 bases in frame from the first base. The receptor library was made with the immunoSEQ multiplex PCR assay. For the multiplex PCR, a mixture combining 60 forward primers for TCR Vbeta segments and 13 reverse primers for TCR Jbeta segments was used. A multiplex PCR assay on genomic DNA amplified the CDR3 region of rearranged TCR beta genes. The amplified TCR beta libraries were sequenced on the Illumina HiSeq System as 87-base-pair reads. For the original study's pipeline: Across the 500 to 750 repertoires, a later analysis counted some 80 million unique TCR beta chains, around 11 million of which were shared by at least two donors. A nearest-neighbor algorithm error-corrected the raw reads and collapsed the reads into unique sequences, merging closely related sequences to remove PCR and sequencing errors. Alignment of CDR3 sequences to IMGT reference sequences was used to assign V, D and J gene segments. For a sequence to be retained, at least a six-nucleotide match to both a V gene segment and a J gene segment was required. A rearrangement was called productive if the CDR3 had no stop codons and remained in frame with V and J, and every other rearrangement was called non-productive. Following IMGT convention, CDR3 was defined as the stretch from the second conserved V-encoded cysteine up to the conserved J-encoded phenylalanine. In an earlier analysis of just under 600 of the donors, sequences lacking an unambiguous match to a single V gene segment were excluded. In an earlier analysis of roughly 600 of the donors, a V segment was called functional when productive rearrangements were above 56.7%, and segregating when the standard deviation between donors exceeded 5%. A statistical classification framework was developed to diagnose cytomegalovirus status using the catalog of TCR beta chain sequences. In a later analysis, V and J genes were assigned by comparing TCR nucleotide sequences against IMGT/GENE-DB human TR gene sequences. Using the TCRdist pipeline, a later analysis assigned CDR3 sequences along with most-parsimonious VDJ recombination scenarios. In a later analysis, each TCR beta chain was defined by its CDR3 amino acid sequence together with its V-gene family, and reads without a unique V-gene family were excluded. A later analysis removed several hundred highly shared, low-generation-probability nucleotide sequences to deal with suspected cross-contamination and a sequencing artifact. In a later analysis, a clonal expansion index for each public chain was calculated from normalized within-repertoire ranks of inferred template counts. In a later analysis, generation probabilities were computed using a VDJ recombination model fitted to out-of-frame rearrangements, and the results were checked against IGoR. A later analysis scored TCR-TCR, TCR-HLA and TCR-CMV co-occurrence with hypergeometric tests, applying a repertoire-size bias correction to TCR pairs. In a later analysis, false discovery rates were estimated by permuting HLA or CMV assignments 20 times. In a later analysis, co-occurring TCRs were grouped using DBSCAN, and TCRdist sequence similarity was added for clustering within HLA-allele-positive subsets. Co-occurrence clustering excluded repertoires with fewer than 30,000 or more than 120,000 public chains, plus five with anomalous nucleotide sharing. TCRdb limited this immuneACCESS table to in-frame rearrangements with V and J called. A share of clones is missing; checked studies link under half to unresolved V genes, and the rest is unexplained. Clone size and the V and J calls come from that table; the DNA yielded D and trimming. The sample has over 55,000 clones on record, 70% of them singletons. Clones ranked in the top ten supply about 10% of the sample.

In total, fewer than 750 healthy bone marrow donors made up the cohort. At the time of sampling, every cohort member was nominally healthy, though immune exposures that went unrecorded were likely present. The donor was CMV seropositive and belonged to the group of some 290 seropositive cohort members. A peripheral blood sample was provided by each donor, and peripheral blood mononuclear cells were used for TCR beta sequencing. The Qiagen DNeasy Blood Extraction Kit was used to extract genomic DNA from the blood cell samples. General conclusions and limits of the study: Because the 87-base-pair reads could not distinguish some IMGT-functional V segments, including TRBV6-2 and TRBV6-3, those segments were excluded. The study gave a list of over 150 TCR beta chains associated with cytomegalovirus. An association between a missense DCLRE1C variant and V-gene and J-gene trimming of TCR beta chains was found in a later genetic analysis and replicated in an independent cohort. Cytomegalovirus status was reported to be diagnosed by the classifier with high specificity and sensitivity in both the original and validation cohorts. Compared with equally common non-associated chains, HLA-associated TCR beta chains in a later analysis were more clonally expanded and had lower generation probabilities. This cohort had only TCR beta chains sequenced, and the lack of alpha or paired-chain data limited which features could be detected. A group of highly shared sequence variants was considered likely to be a technical artifact of the sequencing pipeline. A later analysis found that TCR association rates varied across HLA loci, with DRB1 alleles showing the most associated TCRs and HLA-C alleles the fewest. HLA typing was unavailable for some donors at each locus, so association tests used only the typed subset. A later genetic analysis reported fewer N-insertions in productive TCRs among donors in an Asian-associated ancestry cluster than the roughly 650-donor mean. Most TCR sequences were observed very rarely across donors, whereas some public TCRs were present in many individuals. In vitro tests confirmed that three of the cytomegalovirus-associated TCR beta chains recognize cytomegalovirus antigens. When HLA alleles, especially DR and DQ, strongly co-occurred, TCR associations were difficult to assign to individual alleles. In a later analysis, around 17,000 TCR beta sequences were associated with specific HLA alleles at a false discovery rate of 0.05. According to a later analysis, parvovirus B19, influenza, CMV and Epstein-Barr virus appeared linked to several top co-occurrence clusters. Because counts were too low, about 18 rarely observed V segments, including chromosome 9 orphons, were excluded from the earlier analysis of fewer than 650 of the donors. The only immune exposure information available for the cohort was CMV serostatus. It was suggested by the authors that the approach could potentially be generalized to other disease states and immunological phenotypes. An earlier analysis of approximately 500 of the donors showed that most TCR beta V segments appeared in productive rearrangements either about 87% or about 30% of the time, which broadly matched IMGT annotations. Roughly uniform sequencing depth across donors was assumed in presence/absence analyses, although this assumption may not hold. A later analysis found that most CMV-associated TCR beta chains appeared HLA-restricted, with HLA associations seemingly driven largely by CMV exposure. Linkage disequilibrium might explain the correlated functional status among segregating V segments, but an unknown experimental factor could not be excluded. A further reported finding was that TCR beta sequences accurately predicted the HLA-A and HLA-B alleles for most subjects in the first cohort.

This clone was detected ten times or more. Its antigen has not been determined. No base quality values were provided; no much bigger clone lies one nucleotide off. The receptor chain draws on TRBV5-4 and TRBJ2-5; TRBD2 aligns with 8 central bases. This receptor was obtained from a woman in her forties or fifties in good health and CMV-seropositive. Sequenced material: PBMCs. The CDR3 sequence is CASSPAGGQETQYF. In nucleotides, the sequence is TGTGCCAGCAGCCCCGCGGGGGGCCAAGAGACCCAGTACTTC.